These 2 T cell receptor beta chains share one sample of origin, sequenced in a study of long-term antiretroviral therapy in people with HIV. Sequencing relied on immunoSEQ assay v3.0, run at survey level. The assay was immunoSEQ multiplex PCR, and TCRdb's table has in-frame clones only and misses some. The sample yields tens of thousands of clones, over 75% seen once. Source: unsorted PBMCs, taken 2 years after starting antiretroviral therapy. These receptors came from a middle-aged man with HIV.

The chain employs TRBV30 and TRBJ1-1; D is undetermined. The length of the CDR3 is 13 residues. The germline V and J ends were trimmed by 5 bases and 2 bases, with 12 bases remaining between them. In germline, CDR1 is GTSNPN, CDR2 SVGIG (reference sequence). The CDR3 region is CAWQPGFNTEAFF. In DNA form, the CDR3 reads TGTGCCTGGCAGCCAGGTTTTAACACTGAAGCTTTCTTT.

The rearrangement links TRBV7-9 to TRBJ1-1; D is unresolved. The V and J ends lost 3 bases and 3 bases respectively, with 8 bases between them. Germline V gene sequence: CDR1 SEHNR, CDR2 FQNEAQ (reference sequence). The CDR3 contains 13 residues. The CDR3 here is CASSLRVDTEAFF. The DNA of the CDR3 is TGTGCCAGCAGCTTGAGGGTAGACACTGAAGCTTTCTTT.